This T cell receptor (beta chain) came from a study of brain T cells in children with intractable seizures (dated by TCRdb to the early 2020s). Study-wide context: As a first screen for immune gene transcripts, resected brain tissue from approximately 54 pediatric epilepsy surgery cases was run on a NanoString immunology panel. Among the approximately twelve selected surgery cases, pre-surgery blood was additionally sequenced for eight, leaving four cases with brain tissue only. Results the study describes overall, beyond this receptor: Sequencing depth differed between pre- and post-surgery blood, so clones missing from the pre-surgery sample may reflect undersampling. Viral specificity was inferred only from CDR3 sequence similarity, and patients' HCMV serostatus was unknown.

The intended sense of this specimen's time point label: resected brain tissue, or blood drawn just prior to surgery. The surgery cases showing the highest brain T cell transcript signatures were chosen for TCR beta chain sequencing of brain tissue and, when available, of blood. Before surgery, patients had received at least one anti-epileptic drug. The TCR-sequenced patients were children whose drug-resistant epilepsy was caused by tuberous sclerosis complex, focal cortical dysplasia, Rasmussen encephalitis or hemimegalencephaly. Blood samples were collected immediately before the epilepsy surgery. The Monarch genomic DNA purification kit was used to extract bulk genomic DNA from unsorted brain tissue and from whole blood. The immunoSEQ assay was used to generate TCR beta chain sequences from genomic DNA. The published analysis was carried out like this. CDR3 sequences that did not begin with the conserved framework cysteine at position 104 were removed by hand. To get clonality, the normalized Shannon's Diversity Index was subtracted from one, giving values from 0 (maximal diversity) to 1 (oligoclonal). Differences in the frequency of the same CDR3 between samples, such as brain versus blood, were assessed with chi-squared comparison-of-proportions tests. Public clonotypes were found through immuneACCESS searches, while the VDJdb browser was used to judge similarity to known antiviral clonotypes. TCRdb took this table from immuneACCESS and kept in-frame rearrangements with V and J called. Such tables lack part of the clones; where checked against another copy, unresolved V genes explain under half of the gap, and the rest is unexplained. V, J and clone size reflect that table, while D and trimming were determined from the DNA. In all, the sample holds about 64,000 clones, and 90% to 97% of those were seen once. 0.38% of the sample goes to the ten largest clones.

Comment on this clone: This receptor's antigen is unknown. No per-base quality is available; no much larger clone lies one base away.

This TCR derives from a boy under two years old with focal cortical dysplasia and intractable seizures. Sequencing used peripheral blood, obtained at surgery.

Here the CDR3 is given as CATSSWLAGTDTQYF. In nucleotides, the sequence is TGTGCCACCAGCTCCTGGCTAGCGGGCACAGATACGCAGTATTTT. The rearrangement combines TRBV15 with TRBJ2-3; the central 7 bases match TRBD2. V and J are trimmed by 5 bases and 1 base, and the gene matches miss 6 bases of the junction. Per the germline V gene (reference sequence), LNHNV is the CDR1 and YYDKDF is the CDR2. The cysteine opens and the phenylalanine closes a CDR3 of 15 amino acids. Only CDR3 DNA remains: 45 bases, in frame from the first base.